The next 23 T cell receptor beta chains were all read from a single sample in a study of chemoradiotherapy in HPV16-positive cancers. Libraries were prepared by immunoSEQ multiplex PCR; TCRdb keeps only in-frame clonotypes and omits some of them. The data show approximately 5,000 clones, 70% to 80% seen once. The sequences come from tumor tissue, collected from a patient who underwent chemoradiotherapy. These TCRs come from a human donor with HPV-associated anogenital cancer.

This clone was seen a few times. This rearrangement joins TRBV2 to TRBJ1-1; 8 bases line up with TRBD1. The V segment lost 10 bases and the J segment 5 bases; nucleotides outside the gene matches: 9. The CDR3 runs to 13 residues. CDR1 SNHLY and CDR2 FYNNEI come from the germline V gene. CDR3 in DNA: TGTGCCATCACACAGGGGGAGGGTACTGAAGCTTTCTTT. This gives the protein CAITQGEGTEAFF.

The chain joins TRBV2 to TRBJ2-1; D unclear. The CDR3 loop spans 13 amino acids. The germline V gene encodes CDR1 SNHLY and CDR2 FYNNEI. Trimming left V 7 bases short and J 3 bases short, with 10 bases between. The CDR3 spells CASKGSSYNEQFF. CDR3 nucleotide sequence: TGTGCCAGCAAGGGTAGCAGCTACAATGAGCAGTTCTTC.

This rearrangement joins TRBV29-1 to TRBJ2-3; a weak D match, TRBD2 (5 bases). Germline lookup yields CDR1 SQVTM and CDR2 ANQGSEA. CDR3 size: 13 residues. The ends were cut back, 3 bases at V and 6 bases at J, with 13 bases in the middle. The CDR3 nucleotides read TGCAGCGTTGATACGGGGTTTGAGGATACGCAGTATTTT. Translation: CSVDTGFEDTQYF.

This chain links TRBV5-1 with TRBJ2-7; D perhaps matches TRBD1 (6 bases). Germline V gene data show CDR1 as SGHRS and CDR2 as YFSETQ. The CDR3 has 12 amino acids. Deletions cut 7 bases from V and 6 bases from J, with 14 bases between. The CDR3 DNA sequence: TGCGCCAGCTTCCTCTTAGGGGGCGAGCAGTACTTC. Residues: CASFLLGGEQYF.

The chain combines TRBV15 with TRBJ2-5; D not resolved. Germline V gene lookup returns CDR1 LNHNV and CDR2 YYDKDF (reference sequence). The V end lost 0 bases, the J end lost 4 bases, and 6 bases lay between the germline ends. The CDR3 contains 13 residues. CDR3 in DNA: TGTGCCACCAGCAGAGAGATGGGAGAGACCCAGTACTTC. This codes for CATSREMGETQYF.

The V and J genes are TRBV5-5 and TRBJ2-7; D not resolved. The germline CDR1 and CDR2 sequences are SGHKS and YYEKEE (reference sequence). The V gene lost 5 bases and the J gene lost 1 base, with 16 bases spanning the gap. The CDR3 is 15 residues long. This CDR3 is CASRGYPERSYEQYF. Here the CDR3 DNA reads TGTGCCAGCAGGGGATACCCGGAAAGGTCCTACGAGCAGTACTTC.

The V and J genes are TRBV19 and TRBJ2-7; 9 bases are a match to TRBD2. V lost 0 bases, J lost 4 bases, and 4 bases stayed unmatched. Looked up from germline, CDR1 is LNHDA and CDR2 is SQIVND (reference sequence). This CDR3 contains 15 residues. For the CDR3, the DNA is TGTGCCAGTAGTATAGATGGTAGCGGGGGATACGAGCAGTACTTC. It yields the protein CASSIDGSGGYEQYF.

In DNA form, the CDR3 reads TGTGCCAGTAGTGATTTGCAGTCTAGCACAGATACGCAGTATTTT. Its protein is CASSDLQSSTDTQYF. The chain couples TRBV19 to TRBJ2-3; D is undetermined. The V end lost 5 bases, the J end lost 0 bases, and 12 bases lay between the germline ends. Per the germline V gene, CDR1 is LNHDA and CDR2 is SQIVND (reference sequence). This CDR3 is built from 15 residues.

The rearrangement links TRBV10-3 to TRBJ1-1, with D possibly TRBD1 on 5 matching bases. The CDR3 loop spans 16 amino acids. Germline V gene data show CDR1 as ENHRY and CDR2 as SYGVKD. The ends were cut back, 6 bases at V and 5 bases at J, with 22 bases in the middle. CDR3 in amino acids: CAIRATGDQQRTEAFF. DNA of the CDR3: TGTGCCATCAGAGCCACAGGAGACCAACAGCGGACTGAAGCTTTCTTT.

This clone occurred once. V is TRBV5-4 and J is TRBJ2-7, with D perhaps matching TRBD1 or TRBD2 (5 bases each). V was shortened by 0 bases and J by 2 bases, with 9 bases between the two germline ends. Germline V gene lookup returns CDR1 SGHNT and CDR2 YYREEE (reference sequence). CDR3 size: 14 residues. The CDR3: CASSLGGNAYEQYF. The CDR3 nucleotides read TGTGCCAGCAGCTTGGGGGGGAATGCCTACGAGCAGTACTTC. Combining the CDR3 with reference TRBV5-4 and TRBJ2-7 gives the whole variable domain ETGVTQSPTHLIKTRGQQVTLRCSSQSGHNTVSWYQQALGQGPQFIFQYYREEENGRGNFPPRFSGLQFPNYSSELNVNALELDDSALYLCASSLGGNAYEQYFGPGTRLTVT.

This clone was observed a handful of times. The chain couples TRBV10-1 to TRBJ2-2; tentatively, D is TRBD1 or TRBD2 (6 bases each). The CDR3 is 14 amino acids. V lost 6 bases, J lost 6 bases, and 14 bases lay in between. The germline V gene has CDR1 WNHNN and CDR2 SYGVQD (reference sequence). CDR3 residues: CASSAQGGSGELFF. The DNA for the CDR3 is TGCGCCAGCAGCGCACAGGGAGGTTCCGGGGAGCTGTTTTTT.

This chain's CDR3 is CSVGDRGNYGYTF. Here the CDR3 DNA reads TGCAGCGTCGGTGACAGGGGGAACTATGGCTACACCTTC. This chain joins TRBV29-1 and TRBJ1-2; the match to TRBD1 covers 9 bases. The CDR3 totals 13 residues. CDR1 SQVTM and CDR2 ANQGSEA come from the germline V gene. V trimming: 6 bases; J trimming: 2 bases; junction bases outside the gene matches: 4.

This clone was seen more than once but under ten times. The V gene is TRBV6-4, the J gene TRBJ2-3, with TRBD2 identical over 11 bases. The germline V gene has CDR1 MRHNA and CDR2 SNTAGT. Unmatched junction bases numbered 3, after V lost 4 bases and J lost 3 bases. The CDR3 is made up of 15 amino acids. For the CDR3, the DNA is TGTGCCAGCAGTGCTAGCGGGGGGAGTACAGATACGCAGTATTTT. It yields the protein CASSASGGSTDTQYF.

V and J are TRBV5-4 and TRBJ2-2; no clear D gene. The CDR3 has 13 residues. Germline V gives CDR1 SGHNT, CDR2 YYREEE (reference sequence). V lost 1 base to trimming and J lost 5 bases, with 6 bases between them. CDR3: CASSLRQTGELFF. Written as DNA, the CDR3 is TGTGCCAGCAGCTTGAGGCAAACCGGGGAGCTGTTTTTT.

The chain has TRBV5-1 and TRBJ2-1; 7 bases line up with TRBD2. From germline, CDR1 is SGHRS and CDR2 YFSETQ. The CDR3 runs 13 residues. After removal of 6 bases from V and 9 bases from J, the junction contained 9 bases not matched to a gene. The CDR3 DNA follows: TGCGCCAGCACCCAACTAGCGTCTGGTGAGCAGTTCTTC. The encoded protein is CASTQLASGEQFF.

There are a few counts of this clone. V gene TRBV11-2 combines with J gene TRBJ2-5; 7 bases match TRBD1. With 6 bases clipped from V and 4 bases from J, the junction kept 5 bases outside the gene matches. Germline V CDR1 and CDR2: SGHAT, FQNNGV. This CDR3 is built from 13 residues. In DNA, the CDR3 is TGTGCCAGCAGTTATGCAGGGGGAGAGACCCAGTACTTC. Protein sequence: CASSYAGGETQYF.

CDR3 coding DNA: TGTGCCAGCAGCTCTTTCACAGGCAGCTCTAATGAAAAACTGTTTTTT. Its protein is CASSSFTGSSNEKLFF. The genes are TRBV2 and TRBJ1-4; D is possibly TRBD1 (5 bases). V was shortened by 6 bases and J by 3 bases, with 17 bases between the two germline ends. The CDR3 has 16 amino acids. From germline, CDR1 is SNHLY and CDR2 FYNNEI.

The chain recombines TRBV7-3 with TRBJ2-2, with 8 nucleotides matching TRBD1. The CDR3 contains 15 residues. V was pared by 4 bases and J by 4 bases, with 5 bases of the junction left unmatched. CDR1 is SGHTA, CDR2 FQGTGA, per germline. The DNA of the CDR3 is TGTGCCAGCAGCTCGGACAGGGCGGGCACCGGGGAGCTGTTTTTT. It is translated as CASSSDRAGTGELFF.

The chain links TRBV19 to TRBJ2-6, with 8 bases that match TRBD1. This CDR3 contains 14 residues. V lost 4 bases, J lost 12 bases, and 8 bases stayed unmatched. Germline V gene sequence: CDR1 LNHDA, CDR2 SQIVND (reference sequence). The CDR3 nucleotides read TGTGCCAGTAGTAAATCCGGGACAGGCTTCGTCCTGACTTTC. It translates to CASSKSGTGFVLTF.

This clone has more than one count but fewer than ten. This sequence joins TRBV7-6 and TRBJ2-6; D gene uncertain. Germline-derived CDR1 and CDR2 are SGHVS and FNYEAQ. Trimming cost V 4 bases and J 0 bases, with 10 bases left between them. The CDR3 covers 16 residues. CDR3 coding DNA: TGTGCCAGCAGCTCATCAGGCAGCTCTGGGGCCAACGTCCTGACTTTC. This gives the protein CASSSSGSSGANVLTF.

This chain joins TRBV30 and TRBJ2-7, with D possibly being TRBD1 (6 bases). Germline assignment: CDR1 GTSNPN and CDR2 SVGIG (reference sequence). V lost 2 bases to trimming and J lost 4 bases, with 18 bases between them. The CDR3 covers 15 residues. In nucleotides, the CDR3 is TGTGCCTGGAGTCTAGAGCACAGGGATAGGTACGAGCAGTACTTC. It codes for CAWSLEHRDRYEQYF.

The gene calls are TRBV2 and TRBJ1-3, with D perhaps TRBD1 (5 bases). V dropped 6 bases and J dropped 1 base, with 13 bases sitting between them. This CDR3 has 15 amino acids. CDR1 SNHLY and CDR2 FYNNEI come from the germline V gene. CDR3 DNA sequence: TGTGCCAGCAGAGAGTACAGGCGTTCTGGAAACACCATATATTTT. This encodes CASREYRRSGNTIYF.

This clone was observed a few times. This chain links TRBV19 with TRBJ1-5; the D gene is possibly TRBD1 (6 bases). The V gene lost 6 bases and the J gene lost 1 base, with 16 bases spanning the gap. CDR3 length: 16 residues. Germline CDR1 LNHDA, CDR2 SQIVND (reference sequence). In DNA, the CDR3 is TGTGCCAGTAGGCTACGCCAGGGGATGAGCAATCAGCCCCAGCATTTT. Translating it yields CASRLRQGMSNQPQHF.